A few counts support the clone carrying this T cell receptor beta chain. This record belongs to a study of CD8+ T cells in alopecia areata. This CDR3 is built from 11 residues. Germline V gives CDR1 SNHLY, CDR2 FYNNEI. V was clipped by 8 bases and J by 6 bases, with 11 bases between them. After isolation, RNA underwent reverse transcription to generate cDNA as the sequencing template. TCRdb keeps only in-frame clones here, not all; method: immunoSEQ multiplex PCR. The sample yields 140,000 to 150,000 clones, more than 55% seen once. The sequenced sample consisted of CD8+ T cells sorted from blood. The receptor was isolated from a human donor in good health. J is TRBJ2-7 and V is TRBV2; D not resolved. The CDR3 protein is CASLAQPEQYF. CDR3 coding DNA: TGTGCCAGCCTCGCACAACCCGAGCAGTACTTC.